The clone carrying this TCR beta chain was observed a few times. The antigen remains undetermined. Germline CDR1 reads SQVTM; CDR2 reads ANQGSEA. V dropped 7 bases and J dropped 6 bases, with 15 bases sitting between them. CDR3 length: 12 amino acids. This entry is derived from a study of blood T cells in healthy people across ages. A sample-barcoded 5' primer and a J-beta primer mix were used in a second PCR of roughly 7 to 12 cycles. Every sample returned 2.5 million or more CDR3-containing paired-end reads. One entry per CDR3 protein results from TCRdb running MiXCR on the 5' RACE reads. The sample shows 1,500,000 or so distinct CDR3 sequences, approximately 59% of them seen only once. Study observations and caveats: PBMCs that were unsorted prevented a conclusive naive versus antigen-experienced comparison.

This rearrangement joins TRBV29-1 to TRBJ1-1; maybe TRBD1 (6 bases). The receptor's source is a man between 18 and 35 years old in good health. Sequencing was carried out using blood. CDR3 in amino acids: CSAAQGASEAFF. The CDR3 DNA sequence: TGCAGCGCTGCACAGGGCGCTTCTGAAGCTTTCTTT.